This entry concerns a single T cell receptor (beta chain). This clonotype was seen only a few times. It lacks a known antigen. No base-level quality is on record; no much larger clone is a single base apart. The CDR3 spans 15 residues, from the cysteine through the phenylalanine. The kept DNA is CDR3 alone, 45 bases in frame from the first base. In the germline V gene, CDR1 corresponds to MGHRA and CDR2 to YSYEKL. V and J lose 3 bases and 3 bases, and a span of 12 bases separates them. The meaning of the sample's time point label: patch test 1, 2 weeks after DPC sensitization. The treatment or condition label, as the study defines it: therapeutic diphenylcyclopropenone sensitization with weekly scalp DPC. Blood at each patch-test visit was drawn before the patch test was applied. Patients were considered eligible if aged 18 to 70, diagnosed with alopecia and deemed suitable for DPC therapy, and patients were excluded if pregnant. Unfractionated whole blood was collected in Tempus Blood RNA tubes, and total RNA was extracted from that blood.

This entry comes from a study of human T cells and chemical hapten exposure (dated by TCRdb to about 2021). Regarding the complete study: For sensitization, 2% DPC in acetone was applied to a 2 cm by 2 cm area of upper inner arm skin. Throughout the approximately 25-week study period, patients were also given weekly therapeutic DPC doses on the scalp. Patch tests used Finn chambers with 0.01% DPC on the upper back, scored after 6 days by International Contact Dermatitis Research Group standards. The mostly female patient cohort included alopecia areata with under or over 50% scalp involvement, alopecia totalis and alopecia universalis. The libraries were sequenced as a pool, and the TCR yield per sample differed mostly because of small variations in library volumes within the pool. Peripheral blood TCR repertoire changes were tracked in vivo in alopecia patients during primary and secondary sensitization to the hapten diphenylcyclopropenone (DPC). Blood samples were taken from patients before sensitization (week 0) and at 2, 6 and about 24 weeks after DPC sensitization. Blood for TCR sequencing was provided by twenty-nine alopecia patients at one to four time points (pre-sensitization, 2, 6 and 24 weeks). Overall study outcomes, separate from this receptor: After repeated subsampling, the strength of the expansion versus patch-test correlation and the threshold at which it became significant changed. Significantly more large CDR3 similarity clusters were formed by expanded TCRs than by pre-sensitization or healthy control sets, consistent with antigen-driven responses. The number of PT1 expanded TCRs positively correlated with patch test score, significant at thresholds 8, 16 and 32 but not 4. All patients had alopecia, a presumed autoimmune disease, so their immune response might differ from that of healthy individuals. The number of TCRs above 1 in 1000 frequency did not change with DPC sensitization; there was no evidence of global repertoire structure alterations.

The library was produced with RACE. The sample was run on a NextSeq 500. During library preparation, unique molecular identifiers were attached to individual cDNA molecules so that TCRs could be counted in a quantitative, reproducible way. For every blood RNA sample, sequencing covered both the TCR alpha and TCR beta chains. In the original analysis: A median of about 87,000 TCRs per sample was observed, with a range of 23,224 to 690,600. The Decombinator software suite was used to annotate V, J and CDR3 in the TCR reads. Every sample was subsampled to the same number of TCRs (28,000) for the PS versus PT1 abundance plots. TCRs were defined as expanded if absent before sensitization and observed at least eight times at the 2-week time point. TCRdb passed the public sequencing reads through fastp at Q25 and MiXCR, retaining productive beta sequences. Records with the same CDR3 protein are collapsed into one entry carrying the most frequent genes and DNA. TCRdb's processing, not the authors' own work, is the source of the V and J calls. This sample holds 150,000 to 200,000 distinct CDR3 sequences; about 14% were observed only once. The biggest ten clones account for approximately 1.5% of the sample.

The chain is made from TRBV4-1 and TRBJ2-1; the D gene is perhaps TRBD2, on 5 matching bases. This clonotype originated in a woman aged 30 to 39 with alopecia areata. Some clones in this sample may be carry-over from other donors' samples. The source was whole blood, collected in connection with sensitization to the hapten diphenylcyclopropenone (DPC). The CDR3 protein sequence reads: CASSQAGMIYNEQFF. Here is the DNA: TGCGCCAGCAGCCAGGCCGGGATGATCTACAATGAGCAGTTCTTC.